These 20 T cell receptor beta chains originate from one sample sequenced in a study of blood T cell repertoires in COVID-19. Here immunoSEQ multiplex PCR was the method, and the copy in TCRdb shows in-frame clones only, minus some. The sample includes a few hundred thousand clones, roughly 84% seen only once; the top ten take roughly 7.2%. The specimen sequenced was PBMCs or T cells enriched from blood (not recorded which). The receptors originated from a man aged 25-45 years in a cohort exposed to, infected with or recovered from COVID-19 (not recorded which).

The count of this clone is one. The V gene is TRBV27, the J gene TRBJ2-7; maybe TRBD1 (5 bases). Germline CDR1 is MNHEY and CDR2 is SMNVEV (reference sequence). CDR3 length: 12 residues. Deletions cut 3 bases from V and 5 bases from J, with 8 bases between. In DNA, the CDR3 is TGTGCCAGCAGTTTCCAGGGCAACGAGCAGTACTTC. It is translated as CASSFQGNEQYF.

This sequence joins TRBV29-1 and TRBJ1-1; no clear D gene. This CDR3 comprises 13 residues. V was cut by 3 bases and J by 4 bases, with 12 bases left in between. Germline CDR1 SQVTM, CDR2 ANQGSEA. The CDR3 bases are TGCAGCGTTGAGGAGGGTTTGGGCACTGAAGCTTTCTTT. Encoded protein: CSVEEGLGTEAFF.

This sequence joins TRBV7-8 and TRBJ2-7, with D possibly being TRBD1 (7 bases). The germline V gene has CDR1 SGHVS and CDR2 FQNEAQ. V dropped 0 bases and J dropped 7 bases, with 16 bases sitting between them. This CDR3 is built from 15 residues. This CDR3 reads CASSLAGGGAGEQYF. The CDR3 bases are TGTGCCAGCAGCTTAGCAGGGGGCGGCGCGGGGGAGCAGTACTTC.

The V call is TRBV4-3, the J call TRBJ2-3; TRBD2 agrees at 7 bases. Trimming cost V 0 bases and J 2 bases; bases outside gene matches: 8. CDR1 is LGHNA, CDR2 YSLEER, per germline. The CDR3 has 17 amino acids. The CDR3 loop is CASSQEGSGTLTDTQYF. DNA of the CDR3: TGCGCCAGCAGCCAAGAGGGGAGCGGGACCCTCACAGATACGCAGTATTTT.

The chain combines TRBV27 with TRBJ1-2; TRBD1 aligns across 8 bases. After removal of 0 bases from V and 5 bases from J, the junction contained 5 bases not matched to a gene. Germline V gives CDR1 MNHEY, CDR2 SMNVEV (reference sequence). This CDR3 contains 15 residues. The CDR3 region has the DNA TGTGCCAGCAGTTTATCAGGACAGGGTCGGTATGGCTACACCTTC. Translated, it gives CASSLSGQGRYGYTF.

The chain recombines TRBV14 with TRBJ2-2, with a tentative D call TRBD2 (5 bases). The germline gives CDR1 SGHDN, CDR2 FVKESK. V lost 1 base and J lost 0, with 15 bases in between. CDR3 length: 18 amino acids. The CDR3 spells CASSQANFAGTNTGELFF. For the CDR3, the DNA is TGTGCCAGCAGCCAAGCAAACTTTGCGGGTACGAACACCGGGGAGCTGTTTTTT.

The rearrangement uses TRBV7-9 and TRBJ2-1, with 10 nucleotides matching TRBD2. CDR3 length: 16 residues. Germline V CDR1 and CDR2: SEHNR, FQNEAQ (reference sequence). J gave up 3 bases and V 4 bases, and 6 bases lay outside the gene matches. The CDR3 region has the DNA TGTGCCAGCAGCTCACCTAGCGGGAGAGACTACAATGAGCAGTTCTTC. Translation: CASSSPSGRDYNEQFF.

This clone was seen a single time. This sequence joins TRBV28 and TRBJ1-5; D uncertain. Germline V gene sequence: CDR1 MDHEN, CDR2 SYDVKM. The CDR3 is 17 residues long. Between the trimmed V and J ends, which lost 1 base and 1 base, there was a span of 14 bases. This CDR3 is CASSLSAAGISNQPQHF. The DNA of the CDR3 is TGTGCCAGCAGTTTATCTGCGGCGGGGATAAGCAATCAGCCCCAGCATTTT.

The rearrangement joins TRBV7-8 to TRBJ2-7; TRBD2 might be the D (6 bases). V shed 2 bases and J shed 3 bases, with 20 bases lying between them. Germline V gene data show CDR1 as SGHVS and CDR2 as FQNEAQ. The CDR3 has 17 amino acids. CDR3 in amino acids: CASSLQPPGGIYYEQYF. In DNA, the CDR3 is TGTGCCAGCAGCTTACAGCCCCCAGGCGGGATTTACTACGAGCAGTACTTC.

V is TRBV5-5 and J is TRBJ2-1, with D possibly being TRBD2 (6 bases). V gave up 3 bases and J gave up 12 bases, with 13 bases separating them. The CDR3 totals 12 residues. In germline, CDR1 is SGHKS, CDR2 YYEKEE (reference sequence). CDR3 bases: TGTGCCAGCAGCTCGGAGGAACTAGCGCAGTTCTTC. Translating it yields CASSSEELAQFF.

The J gene is TRBJ1-5, the V gene TRBV10-2; D call uncertain. The CDR3 sequence is 12 residues long. V lost 3 bases, J lost 3 bases, and 3 bases lay in between. CDR1 and CDR2 (germline): WSHSY, SAAADI. The CDR3 region has the DNA TGCGCCAGCAGTGACAACAATCAGCCCCAGCATTTT. Translating gives CASSDNNQPQHF.

CDR3 loop: CASSVGTLTYNEQFF. The CDR3 DNA sequence: TGTGCCAGCAGCGTCGGGACTCTTACTTACAATGAGCAGTTCTTC. The J gene is TRBJ2-1, the V gene TRBV5-6; perhaps TRBD2 as D (6 bases). The CDR3 extends over 15 amino acids. Germline V gene lookup returns CDR1 SGHDT and CDR2 YYEEEE. The ends were cut back, 4 bases at V and 4 bases at J, with 15 bases in the middle.

The chain couples TRBV9 to TRBJ2-7, with D perhaps matching TRBD2 (6 bases). Germline V gene sequence: CDR1 SGDLS, CDR2 YYNGEE. The CDR3 length is 14 residues. Trimming cost V 3 bases and J 2 bases, with 12 bases left between them. The CDR3 here is CASSGGDSTYEQYF. The DNA for the CDR3 is TGTGCCAGCAGCGGGGGGGACTCAACCTACGAGCAGTACTTC.

DNA of the CDR3: TGTGCCAGCAGACTTACCGGGACTAGCGGGGCCGGGGAGCTGTTTTTT. Translated: CASRLTGTSGAGELFF. The rearrangement links TRBV7-2 to TRBJ2-2; 13 bases fit TRBD2. Looked up from germline, CDR1 is SGHTA and CDR2 is FQGNSA. This CDR3 has 16 residues. V dropped 6 bases and J dropped 6; count of bases not matched to a gene: 7.

The gene calls are TRBV28 and TRBJ1-5; no definite D call. Germline V gives CDR1 MDHEN, CDR2 SYDVKM. The germline V and J ends were trimmed by 5 bases and 4 bases, with 9 bases remaining between them. The CDR3 has 13 residues. CDR3 residues: CASSPPYNQPQHF. The CDR3 DNA reads as TGTGCCAGCAGTCCCCCTTATAATCAGCCCCAGCATTTT.

Only one count was recorded for this clone. The gene calls are TRBV5-1 and TRBJ1-1, with TRBD1 identical over 10 bases. CDR1 SGHRS and CDR2 YFSETQ come from the germline V gene. The trim removed 4 bases at V and 0 bases at J, leaving 18 bases unmatched. CDR3 length: 20 amino acids. As DNA, the CDR3 is TGCGCCAGCAGCCTCCGGGACAGGGGCCGGGTGAGTATCGTGAACACTGAAGCTTTCTTT. It is translated as CASSLRDRGRVSIVNTEAFF.

This clone was observed a few times. The chain couples TRBV3-1 (or the pseudogene TRBV3-2) to TRBJ1-1; 7 bases agree with TRBD1. The CDR3 totals 15 residues. The J segment lost 5 bases and the V segment lost 2 bases, leaving 8 bases of the junction unmatched. Germline V gene sequence: CDR1 LGHDT, CDR2 YNNKEL (reference sequence). In nucleotides, the CDR3 is TGTGCCAGCAGCCAACTTTTTGACAGGGCTACTGAAGCTTTCTTT. Translated, it gives CASSQLFDRATEAFF.

J is TRBJ1-1 and V is TRBV11-1, with TRBD1 as a possible D gene (6 bases). The germline V gene encodes CDR1 SGHAT and CDR2 FQDESV (reference sequence). The length of the CDR3 is 16 residues. V lost 1 base and J 1 base, leaving 13 bases between the germline ends. CDR3 protein: CASSLGAGVTNTEAFF. The DNA of the CDR3 is TGTGCCAGCAGCTTAGGTGCAGGGGTAACGAACACTGAAGCTTTCTTT.

This sequence joins TRBV5-4 and TRBJ2-1; the match to TRBD2 covers 10 bases. V trimming: 4 bases; J trimming: 2 bases; junction bases outside the gene matches: 6. Germline V lookup: CDR1 SGHNT, CDR2 YYREEE (reference sequence). The CDR3 runs 16 residues. This CDR3 is CASSVGLAVTYNEQFF. The DNA of the CDR3 is TGTGCCAGCAGCGTTGGACTAGCGGTGACCTACAATGAGCAGTTCTTC. Using reference TRBV5-4 and TRBJ2-1 for the parts outside the CDR3, the full variable domain is ETGVTQSPTHLIKTRGQQVTLRCSSQSGHNTVSWYQQALGQGPQFIFQYYREEENGRGNFPPRFSGLQFPNYSSELNVNALELDDSALYLCASSVGLAVTYNEQFFGPGTRLTVL.

This clone has a single count. The junction departs from the called germline gene at one end, perhaps through a read error. CDR3 sequence reads: CTTSSSRDTAYYEQYF. CDR3 nucleotide sequence: TGTACCACCAGCAGTTCCCGGGACACGGCCTATTACGAGCAGTACTTC. J is TRBJ2-7 and V is TRBV15, with a possible D match to TRBD1 (6 bases). CDR3 length: 16 amino acids. CDR1 is LNHNV, CDR2 YYDKDF, per germline (reference sequence).